Included here is one T cell receptor beta chain sequence, with context. The antigen is not known. These data belong to a study of T cell responses to AZD1222 COVID-19 vaccine. Findings of the study overall: At baseline, seropositivity was found in only a handful of AZD1222 recipients.

Only in-frame clones appear in the TCRdb table, and some are missing; sequencing was by immunoSEQ multiplex PCR. Here the sample spans 55,000 to 80,000 clones, 80% to 85% being singletons. The CDR3 extends over 15 amino acids. Per the germline V gene, CDR1 is MNHEY and CDR2 is SVGEGT. The V end was cut by 6 bases, the J end by 0 bases, with 14 bases between. The chain joins TRBV6-2 or TRBV6-3 to TRBJ1-2; D is uncertain. The sequence was obtained from an adult in good health. Sequences were derived from peripheral blood, sampled on day 0 of AZD1222 vaccination. CDR3 nucleotides: TGTGCCAGCAGCGAGGAACCTGGAGCTAACTATGGCTACACCTTC. Protein sequence: CASSEEPGANYGYTF.